The 23 T cell receptor beta chains below come from one sample, sequenced in a study of vaccination and CD4 T cells after COVID-19 (dated by TCRdb to 2022 to 2024). In light of the paper, this sample's treatment or condition label describes: roughly ten-day PBMC culture with coronavirus spike peptide pools or control peptides (ViraFEST assay). The receptor library was made with PCR. Sequencing took place on an Illumina iSeq 100. DNA from cultured CD4+ T cells underwent TCR sequencing with the Oncomine TCR Beta short-read assay at the Johns Hopkins FTIC core. The public reads were reprocessed in TCRdb via fastp at Q25 and MiXCR, keeping in-frame beta chains. CDR3 protein duplicates are merged, each entry listing the most common genes and DNA. Recorded for this sample are about 15,000 distinct CDR3 sequences; around 66% of them occurred a single time. The ten largest clones take up roughly 5.1% of the sample.

The antigens for these receptors are not known. Sequencing was performed on CD4+ T cells from blood, cultured in vitro. These receptor sequences come from a human donor who had recovered from COVID-19.

The genes are TRBV10-3 and TRBJ2-7; possible D gene TRBD1, 6 bases. This CDR3 has 13 residues. The V gene lost 10 bases and the J gene lost 0 bases, with 13 bases spanning the gap. Germline values: CDR1 ENHRY, CDR2 SYGVKD. As DNA, the CDR3 is TGTGCCACACTCAACAGGGACTCCTACGAGCAGTACTTC. As protein: CATLNRDSYEQYF.

The chain is built from TRBV9 and TRBJ1-3; 10 nucleotides match TRBD1. V was pared by 4 bases and J by 4 bases, with 8 bases of the junction left unmatched. CDR3 length: 16 amino acids. The germline V gene has CDR1 SGDLS and CDR2 YYNGEE. CDR3 nucleotides: TGTGCCAGCAGCCCGATGGGACAGGGGTTAGGAAACACCATATATTTT. It encodes CASSPMGQGLGNTIYF.

This chain connects TRBV10-2 to TRBJ2-7; 13 bases map to TRBD2. The CDR3 is 15 residues long. Trimming cost V 6 bases and J 5 bases; bases outside gene matches: 7. In germline, CDR1 is WSHSY, CDR2 SAAADI. CDR3 sequence (DNA): TGCGCCAGCAGACTAGCGGGAGGGTCTCCCAACGAGCAGTACTTC. Protein sequence: CASRLAGGSPNEQYF.

This clonotype was observed a single time. The chain links TRBV2 to TRBJ1-5, with D possibly being TRBD1 (5 bases). V lost 4 bases, J lost 4 bases, and 11 bases lay in between. Germline CDR1 is SNHLY and CDR2 is FYNNEI. This CDR3 has 14 residues. The CDR3 bases are TGTGCCAGCAGTGGTAGGACAAGGAATCAGCCCCAGCATTTT. Protein product: CASSGRTRNQPQHF.

This chain joins TRBV27 and TRBJ2-5, with D hard to call. The germline gives CDR1 MNHEY, CDR2 SMNVEV (reference sequence). CDR3 size: 13 residues. Trimming left V 1 base short and J 5 bases short, with 8 bases between. CDR3: CASSLLGLETQYF. The CDR3 coding sequence is TGTGCCAGCAGTTTATTGGGGTTGGAGACCCAGTACTTC.

This chain connects TRBV10-3 to TRBJ1-2; TRBD1 matches at 8 bases. Trimming took 7 bases from V and 4 from J; bases not matched to a gene: 8. The CDR3 extends over 14 amino acids. Per the germline V gene, CDR1 is ENHRY and CDR2 is SYGVKD. The CDR3 sequence is CAITGITGGYGYTF. The CDR3, as DNA: TGTGCCATCACGGGGATTACAGGGGGCTATGGCTACACCTTC.

This chain connects TRBV7-8 to TRBJ1-2; 10 bases map to TRBD1. From germline, CDR1 is SGHVS and CDR2 FQNEAQ. Trimming cost V 5 bases and J 8 bases; bases outside gene matches: 11. This CDR3 spans 15 amino acids. CDR3 sequence (DNA): TGTGCCAGCAGCGGCCAGACAGGGGGCGTTGGGGGCTACACCTTC. Encoded protein: CASSGQTGGVGGYTF.

The J gene is TRBJ2-3, the V gene TRBV20-1, with 8 bases that match TRBD2. V was clipped by 3 bases and J by 1 base; unmatched bases: 9. This CDR3 contains 16 residues. Germline CDR1 and CDR2: DFQATT and SNEGSKA (reference sequence). In DNA, the CDR3 is TGCAGTGCTAGGCCAATACCGGGACTAGGCACAGATACGCAGTATTTT. Its protein product is CSARPIPGLGTDTQYF.

CDR3 protein: CASSPRVLSNQPQHF. Here the CDR3 DNA reads TGTGCCAGCAGTCCCCGGGTCCTTAGCAATCAGCCCCAGCATTTT. This sequence joins TRBV28 and TRBJ1-5; no clear D. This CDR3 comprises 15 residues. V shed 5 bases and J shed 0 bases, with 11 bases lying between them. Germline lookup yields CDR1 MDHEN and CDR2 SYDVKM.

The rearrangement links TRBV4-3 to TRBJ2-3; no reliable D call. With 0 bases removed from V and 2 bases from J, the gap between germline ends came to 12 bases. This CDR3 has 16 amino acids. CDR1 and CDR2 (germline): LGHNA, YSLEER. The CDR3 coding sequence is TGCGCCAGCAGCCAAGATCAATCCGGTTACACAGATACGCAGTATTTT. Translated: CASSQDQSGYTDTQYF.

The chain is built from TRBV7-9 and TRBJ1-1; D is undetermined. Germline CDR1 SEHNR, CDR2 FQNEAQ (reference sequence). Trimming removed 2 bases at V and 5 bases at J, with 15 bases between. CDR3 length: 15 amino acids. The CDR3 loop reads CASSLPTLADTEAFF. The CDR3 DNA is TGTGCCAGCAGCTTACCGACGTTGGCAGATACTGAAGCTTTCTTT.

CDR3 residues: CACGGGQPQHF. The CDR3 coding sequence is TGTGCATGTGGGGGCGGACAGCCCCAGCATTTT. The V gene is TRBV28, the J gene TRBJ1-5; possible D gene TRBD1, 6 bases. This CDR3 is built from 11 residues. Per the germline V gene, CDR1 is MDHEN and CDR2 is SYDVKM.

The chain links TRBV5-5 to TRBJ1-5; 8 nucleotides line up with TRBD1. The germline V gene encodes CDR1 SGHKS and CDR2 YYEKEE (reference sequence). The CDR3 runs 14 residues. The V and J ends lost 0 bases and 5 bases, in that order; junction bases with no gene match: 1. The CDR3 sequence: CASSLDRGDQPQHF. In nucleotides, the CDR3 is TGTGCCAGCAGCTTGGACAGGGGGGATCAGCCCCAGCATTTT.

The V and J genes are TRBV28 and TRBJ1-5; TRBD1 might be the D (5 bases). Germline CDR1 reads MDHEN; CDR2 reads SYDVKM. V was cut by 2 bases and J by 4 bases, with 9 bases left in between. The CDR3 extends over 14 amino acids. CDR3 residues: CASSLTGPNQPQHF. The CDR3 region has the DNA TGTGCCAGCAGTTTAACGGGGCCGAATCAGCCCCAGCATTTT.

V usage is TRBV6-1 and J usage is TRBJ2-2; D not certain. The CDR3 is 12 amino acids. Deletions cut 6 bases from V and 0 bases from J, with 2 bases between. From germline, CDR1 is MNHNS and CDR2 SASEGT. DNA for the CDR3: TGTGCCAGCAGGACGAACACCGGGGAGCTGTTTTTT. Its protein is CASRTNTGELFF.

This clonotype was detected once. The chain combines TRBV6-2 or TRBV6-3 with TRBJ1-3; no firm D call. The germline V and J ends were trimmed by 10 bases and 0 bases, with 10 bases remaining between them. CDR1 MNHEY and CDR2 SVGEGT come from the germline V gene. The CDR3 has 13 residues. The CDR3 loop is CATATISGNTIYF. The CDR3 nucleotides are TGTGCCACTGCAACCATCTCTGGAAACACCATATATTTT.

CDR3 nucleotides: TGTGCCAGCAGCTTATTGGGCGGGGAGCTGTTTTTT. Protein: CASSLLGGELFF. The V gene is TRBV11-2, the J gene TRBJ2-2; D is unclear. The CDR3 is 12 residues long. Trimming stripped 2 bases from V and 7 bases from J, with 5 bases between. From germline, CDR1 is SGHAT and CDR2 FQNNGV. Using reference TRBV11-2 and TRBJ2-2 for the parts outside the CDR3, the full variable domain is EAGVAQSPRYKIIEKRQSVAFWCNPISGHATLYWYQQILGQGPKLLIQFQNNGVVDDSQLPKDRFSAERLKGVDSTLKIQPAKLEDSAVYLCASSLLGGELFFGEGSRLTVL.

V is TRBV29-1 and J is TRBJ2-5; the match to TRBD1 covers 8 bases. The junction had 6 bases not matched to a gene; V was cut back by 7 bases and J by 5 bases. The CDR3 extends over 12 amino acids. CDR1 is SQVTM, CDR2 ANQGSEA, per germline. The CDR3 nucleotides read TGCAGCGCTGTGACAGGGGTTGAGACCCAGTACTTC. Protein sequence: CSAVTGVETQYF.

The gene calls are TRBV20-1 and TRBJ2-2; 7 bases are a match to TRBD1. This CDR3 comprises 13 residues. V was pared by 7 bases and J by 1 base, with 3 bases of the junction left unmatched. CDR1 is DFQATT, CDR2 SNEGSKA, per germline (reference sequence). The CDR3 sequence is CSGGQKNTGELFF. The CDR3 nucleotides are TGCAGTGGGGGACAGAAGAACACCGGGGAGCTGTTTTTT.

This clonotype turned up a few times. The genes are TRBV27 and TRBJ2-5; tentative D call: TRBD1 (5 bases). The CDR3 sequence is 16 residues long. Trimming removed 6 bases from V and 5 bases from J, with 22 bases in between. The V gene's germline CDR1 is MNHEY and CDR2 SMNVEV (reference sequence). The CDR3 DNA follows: TGTGCCAGCAGCCTATACCCCAGGGCACCACGGGAGACCCAGTACTTC. This sequence encodes CASSLYPRAPRETQYF.

V is TRBV30 and J is TRBJ1-6, with D maybe TRBD1 (5 bases). Germline V gene sequence: CDR1 GTSNPN, CDR2 SVGIG (reference sequence). The CDR3 loop spans 13 amino acids. Between the trimmed V and J ends, which lost 0 bases and 14 bases, there was a span of 14 bases. The CDR3 DNA reads as TGTGCCTGGAGTGTCCCAGGGCCATCGGCCCTCCACTTT. It yields the protein CAWSVPGPSALHF. The full variable domain, rest sourced from reference TRBV30 and TRBJ1-6, is SQTIHQWPATLVQPVGSPLSLECTVEGTSNPNLYWYRQAAGRGLQLLFYSVGIGQISSEVPQNLSASRPQDRQFILSSKKLLLSDSGFYLCAWSVPGPSALHFGNGTRLTVT.

J is TRBJ1-1 and V is TRBV12-3 or TRBV12-4; D is undetermined. Trimming removed 3 bases from V and 5 bases from J, with 7 bases in between. The CDR3 is made up of 12 amino acids. CDR3 sequence: CASSFRGTEAFF. CDR3 DNA: TGTGCCAGCAGTTTCCGGGGAACTGAAGCTTTCTTT.

The chain is built from TRBV4-1 and TRBJ1-2, with a tentative D call TRBD1 (6 bases). Trimming took off 4 bases at V and 1 base at J, with 13 bases between the two ends. Germline CDR1 reads MGHRA; CDR2 reads YSYEKL. CDR3 length: 15 amino acids. In DNA form, the CDR3 reads TGCGCCAGCAGCCTAGGGGGGGGCCATAACTATGGCTACACCTTC. Its translation is CASSLGGGHNYGYTF.